This passage covers 21 T cell receptor beta chains from one sample sequenced in a study of blood T cell repertoires in COVID-19. TCRdb's table, derived via immunoSEQ multiplex PCR, lists solely in-frame clones and lacks some. Of about 60,000 clones in the sample, around 90% were seen once. Sequencing was performed on peripheral blood. The receptors stem from a human donor with active COVID-19. The donor label of this sample is uncertain.

The chain uses TRBV29-1 and TRBJ2-7; TRBD1 aligns across 8 bases. The V gene's germline CDR1 is SQVTM and CDR2 ANQGSEA. Unmatched junction bases numbered 10, after V lost 7 bases and J lost 5 bases. This CDR3 comprises 13 residues. CDR3 sequence: CSAQPDRGHEQYF. CDR3 nucleotides: TGCAGCGCCCAACCCGACAGGGGCCACGAGCAGTACTTC.

This chain links TRBV3-1 (or the pseudogene TRBV3-2) with TRBJ2-1; D is perhaps TRBD2 (5 bases). The germline V gene encodes CDR1 LGHDT and CDR2 YNNKEL (reference sequence). CDR3 length: 13 residues. Trimming took off 1 base at V and 10 bases at J, with 11 bases between the two ends. This CDR3 reads CASSQVLPGEQFF. The CDR3 DNA reads TGTGCCAGCAGCCAAGTTCTCCCGGGGGAGCAGTTCTTC.

The rearrangement links TRBV5-6 to TRBJ1-2; 8 nucleotides align to TRBD1. The germline V gene has CDR1 SGHDT and CDR2 YYEEEE. Trimming took 4 bases from V and 4 from J; bases not matched to a gene: 12. The CDR3 contains 16 residues. DNA of the CDR3: TGTGCCAGCAGCACGACAGGGGAGAGGCAAGGCTATGGCTACACCTTC. Translation: CASSTTGERQGYGYTF.

This CDR3 is CASSPQGAGGTDTQYF. CDR3 coding DNA: TGCGCCAGCAGCCCACAGGGGGCTGGAGGCACAGATACGCAGTATTTT. The chain carries TRBV5-1 and TRBJ2-3, with 9 nucleotides matching TRBD1. The CDR3 is 16 residues long. Germline trimming cut 4 bases from V and 1 base from J; bases unmatched to any gene: 7. Germline V lookup: CDR1 SGHRS, CDR2 YFSETQ.

The chain joins TRBV29-1 to TRBJ1-4; D might be TRBD1 (6 bases). Germline-derived CDR1 and CDR2 are SQVTM and ANQGSEA. There are 16 residues in the CDR3. The V end was cut by 7 bases, the J end by 0 bases, with 18 bases between. The CDR3 nucleotides read TGCAGCGGCTCATCTGGACAGACCACAACTAATGAAAAACTGTTTTTT. It codes for CSGSSGQTTTNEKLFF.

The rearrangement links TRBV6-2 or TRBV6-3 to TRBJ2-1, with 12 bases that match TRBD2. This CDR3 is built from 15 residues. Germline V gene lookup returns CDR1 MNHEY and CDR2 SVGEGT. The V and J ends lost 2 bases and 8 bases, in that order; junction bases with no gene match: 4. In DNA form, the CDR3 reads TGTGCCAGCAGTTACCTAGCGGGAGGGCCGTATGAGCAGTTCTTC. Translation gives CASSYLAGGPYEQFF.

The V gene is TRBV7-8, the J gene TRBJ1-1; D unclear. This CDR3 is built from 14 residues. Trimming shortened V by 5 bases and J by 0 bases, and 10 bases separated the two germline ends. Germline CDR1 SGHVS, CDR2 FQNEAQ. In DNA, the CDR3 is TGTGCCAGCAGCCCCGCAGGCGTGAACACTGAAGCTTTCTTT. This translates into CASSPAGVNTEAFF.

The chain links TRBV5-1 to TRBJ2-2; D gene ambiguous. This CDR3 region has 14 residues. From germline, CDR1 is SGHRS and CDR2 YFSETQ. With 0 bases removed from V and 5 bases from J, the gap between germline ends came to 8 bases. CDR3 coding DNA: TGCGCCAGCAGCTTGGTATTGAGTACCGGGGAGCTGTTTTTT. This encodes CASSLVLSTGELFF.

The chain is built from TRBV6-4 and TRBJ2-3; D not resolved. CDR3 size: 15 residues. Germline V gene data show CDR1 as MRHNA and CDR2 as SNTAGT. V lost 0 bases and J 2 bases, leaving 9 bases between the germline ends. The CDR3 nucleotides read TGTGCCAGCAGTGACTCCCAACAAGACACAGATACGCAGTATTTT. As protein: CASSDSQQDTDTQYF.

The chain couples TRBV18 to TRBJ2-7; 13 bases map to TRBD2. Per germline, CDR1 KGHSH and CDR2 LQKENI. Trimming cost V 2 bases and J 2 bases; bases outside gene matches: 3. This CDR3 comprises 16 residues. The CDR3 bases are TGTGCCAGCTCACCAGGACTAGCGGGAGTCACCTACGAGCAGTACTTC. It yields the protein CASSPGLAGVTYEQYF.

This clone is classed as medium-sized (0.01 to 0.1%). The V and J genes are TRBV21-1 and TRBJ2-7; the listed D gene, TRBD2, was not tested against the DNA. TRBV21-1 represents a pseudogene. This CDR3 contains 20 residues. The DNA for the CDR3 is TGTGCCAGCAGCCCGCTGACTGAGGGGACTAGCGGGCACAGCTCCTACGAGCAGTACGTC. Translation: CASSPLTEGTSGHSSYEQYV.

The chain is built from TRBV6-2 or TRBV6-3 and TRBJ2-2; 12 bases are shared with TRBD1. Trimming at V came to 6 bases and at J to 4 bases, leaving 6 bases not matched to a gene. The CDR3 contains 16 residues. Per the germline V gene, CDR1 is MNHEY and CDR2 is SVGEGT. In DNA form, the CDR3 reads TGTGCCAGCAGCCGAGCGGGACAGGGGGCCACCGGGGAGCTGTTTTTT. It translates to CASSRAGQGATGELFF.

The V and J genes are TRBV5-1 and TRBJ1-2; a possible D gene is TRBD1 (5 bases). The V and J ends lost 1 base and 4 bases respectively, with 11 bases between them. Germline V gives CDR1 SGHRS, CDR2 YFSETQ. CDR3 length: 14 amino acids. The CDR3 protein is CASSLSGLSYGYTF. The CDR3 region has the DNA TGCGCCAGCAGCTTGTCGGGACTGAGCTATGGCTACACCTTC. The full variable domain, in which reference TRBV5-1 and TRBJ1-2 provide the parts outside the CDR3, is KAGVTQTPRYLIKTRGQQVTLSCSPISGHRSVSWYQQTPGQGLQFLFEYFSETQRNKGNFPGRFSGRQFSNSRSEMNVSTLELGDSALYLCASSLSGLSYGYTFGSGTRLTVV.

Here the CDR3 DNA reads TGTGCCAGCACCCGAGGGGGGGGGAAGGAAGAGCAGTTCTTC. Protein product: CASTRGGGKEEQFF. This chain uses TRBV6-6 with TRBJ2-1; D perhaps matches TRBD2 (7 bases). The V and J ends lost 7 bases and 10 bases respectively, with 20 bases between them. Germline V gene lookup returns CDR1 MNHNY and CDR2 SVGAGI (reference sequence). The length of the CDR3 is 14 residues.

The CDR3 loop is CASSIYADRGYNEQFF. As DNA, the CDR3 is TGTGCCAGTAGTATATATGCGGACAGGGGTTACAATGAGCAGTTCTTC. The V call is TRBV19, the J call TRBJ2-1, with 9 bases that match TRBD1. The CDR3 is 16 amino acids. Looked up from germline, CDR1 is LNHDA and CDR2 is SQIVND (reference sequence). V dropped 2 bases and J dropped 4; count of bases not matched to a gene: 6.

The gene calls are TRBV11-3 and TRBJ2-5; TRBD2 matches 11 bases. The CDR3 is 14 amino acids. V gave up 4 bases and J gave up 4 bases; unmatched junction bases: 2. Per germline, CDR1 SGHNT and CDR2 YENEEA. The CDR3 coding sequence is TGTGCCAGCAGCTCAACTAGCGGGGGAGAGACCCAGTACTTC. Translated: CASSSTSGGETQYF.

The chain carries TRBV13 and TRBJ1-2, with 9 bases lining up with TRBD1. Germline values: CDR1 PRHDT, CDR2 FYEKMQ (reference sequence). The CDR3 extends over 15 amino acids. The ends lost 3 bases at V and 4 bases at J; junction bases unmatched: 6. The CDR3: CASSFRDREVYGYTF. The CDR3 DNA reads TGTGCCAGCAGCTTCCGGGACAGGGAGGTCTATGGCTACACCTTC. The full variable domain, its missing parts supplied by reference TRBV13 and TRBJ1-2, is AAGVIQSPRHLIKEKRETATLKCYPIPRHDTVYWYQQGPGQDPQFLISFYEKMQSDKGSIPDRFSAQQFSDYHSELNMSSLELGDSALYFCASSFRDREVYGYTFGSGTRLTVV.

The chain couples TRBV5-4 to TRBJ1-1; 10 bases are shared with TRBD1. V trimming: 4 bases; J trimming: 5 bases; junction bases outside the gene matches: 8. The CDR3 spans 15 residues. Germline loops: CDR1 SGHNT, CDR2 YYREEE (reference sequence). The CDR3: CASSMGQGLLTEAFF. The CDR3 DNA follows: TGTGCCAGCAGCATGGGACAGGGGCTACTAACTGAAGCTTTCTTT.

This chain connects TRBV19 to TRBJ1-5; no clear D gene. This CDR3 comprises 16 residues. Trimming stripped 0 bases from V and 0 bases from J, with 9 bases between. The germline gives CDR1 LNHDA, CDR2 SQIVND (reference sequence). The CDR3 spells CASSIDLSGSNQPQHF. The CDR3 DNA follows: TGTGCCAGTAGTATAGACCTGAGTGGTAGCAATCAGCCCCAGCATTTT.

The chain is built from TRBV7-9 and TRBJ1-5; D possibly corresponds to TRBD1 (5 bases). The CDR3 spans 14 residues. V lost 5 bases and J 4 bases, leaving 12 bases between the germline ends. Germline-derived CDR1 and CDR2 are SEHNR and FQNEAQ (reference sequence). CDR3 nucleotides: TGTGCCAGCAGCGCGGGGACCGCAAATCAGCCCCAGCATTTT. Protein sequence: CASSAGTANQPQHF.

This rearrangement joins TRBV11-3 to TRBJ2-2, with a tentative D call TRBD1 (6 bases). The V end was cut by 5 bases, the J end by 5 bases, with 15 bases between. CDR3 size: 15 residues. Looked up from germline, CDR1 is SGHNT and CDR2 is YENEEA. The CDR3: CASSLGGRGTGELFF. The CDR3 DNA is TGTGCCAGCAGCCTAGGGGGAAGGGGAACCGGGGAGCTGTTTTTT.